One sample yielded the 16 T cell receptor beta chains listed below, sequenced in a study of blood T cell repertoires in COVID-19. Here immunoSEQ multiplex PCR was the method, and the copy in TCRdb shows in-frame clones only, minus some. The profile covers 350,000 to 450,000 clones, with about 87% appearing a single time and approximately 2.9% taken by the ten largest. Sequencing input: peripheral blood. Receptors originate from a human donor in a cohort sampled during active COVID-19.

This chain links TRBV6-5 with TRBJ1-4; 7 bases match TRBD1. This CDR3 contains 15 residues. CDR1 MNHEY and CDR2 SVGAGI come from the germline V gene. The trim removed 6 bases at V and 6 bases at J, leaving 10 bases unmatched. This CDR3 is CASSLRTGGDEKLFF. CDR3 sequence (DNA): TGTGCCAGCAGCCTCCGGACAGGCGGAGATGAAAAACTGTTTTTT.

Only a few counts were recorded for this clone. V is TRBV6-1 and J is TRBJ1-3; D is ambiguous. The V gene's germline CDR1 is MNHNS and CDR2 SASEGT. The CDR3 runs 16 residues. Trimming shortened V by 1 base and J by 0 bases, and 10 bases separated the two germline ends. The CDR3 loop reads CASSEVSGSSGNTIYF. The CDR3 nucleotides are TGTGCCAGCAGTGAAGTATCAGGATCCTCTGGAAACACCATATATTTT.

The chain recombines TRBV27 with TRBJ2-2; maybe TRBD2 (5 bases). The CDR3 runs 14 residues. The V and J ends lost 5 bases and 5 bases respectively, with 12 bases between them. Germline V gene data show CDR1 as MNHEY and CDR2 as SMNVEV (reference sequence). The CDR3 spells CASSPGVATGELFF. CDR3 DNA: TGTGCCAGCAGTCCCGGGGTAGCAACCGGGGAGCTGTTTTTT.

The CDR3 sequence is CASITGEYSYEQYF. In DNA, the CDR3 is TGTGCCAGCATCACGGGGGAGTATTCCTACGAGCAGTACTTC. This chain joins TRBV11-3 and TRBJ2-7, with a tentative D call TRBD2 (6 bases). The CDR3 is 14 residues long. V dropped 7 bases and J dropped 1 base, with 14 bases sitting between them. Germline V CDR1 and CDR2: SGHNT, YENEEA.

In its sample, this clone was seen a few times. The genes are TRBV19 and TRBJ2-5; tentative D call: TRBD2 (6 bases). V lost 3 bases to trimming and J lost 5 bases, with 7 bases between them. Germline-derived CDR1 and CDR2 are LNHDA and SQIVND (reference sequence). The CDR3 loop spans 12 amino acids. The CDR3 protein is CASSIAGETQYF. As DNA, the CDR3 is TGTGCCAGTAGTATCGCGGGGGAGACCCAGTACTTC.

The chain is built from TRBV7-2 and TRBJ2-3, with TRBD2 matching 10 bases. This CDR3 is 15 amino acids long. With V trimmed by 2 bases and J by 1 base, 0 bases remained unmatched. From germline, CDR1 is SGHTA and CDR2 FQGNSA. CDR3 DNA sequence: TGTGCCAGCAGCTTAACTAGCGGGGGCACAGATACGCAGTATTTT. Protein product: CASSLTSGGTDTQYF.

The CDR3 DNA sequence: TGTGCCAGCAGTTTCCCCCTAAGGGGACAGTATTTT. Translating gives CASSFPLRGQYF. The genes are TRBV28 and TRBJ2-3, with a tentative D call TRBD1 (5 bases). Germline CDR1 MDHEN, CDR2 SYDVKM. With 3 bases removed from V and 12 bases from J, the gap between germline ends came to 13 bases. There are 12 residues in the CDR3.

The gene calls are TRBV19 and TRBJ1-2; D is unclear. V was clipped by 3 bases and J by 3 bases, with 8 bases between them. The CDR3 length is 13 residues. Germline V CDR1 and CDR2: LNHDA, SQIVND (reference sequence). CDR3 coding DNA: TGTGCCAGTAGTATCTCCGGGGACTATGGCTACACCTTC. This codes for CASSISGDYGYTF.

The gene calls are TRBV5-1 and TRBJ2-7, with 7 bases lining up with TRBD1. The V gene end was trimmed by 4 bases and the J gene end by 3 bases; junction bases not matched to a gene: 7. The CDR3 has 14 amino acids. CDR1 and CDR2 (germline): SGHRS, YFSETQ. This chain's CDR3 is CASSPTDRDYEQYF. The CDR3 DNA follows: TGCGCCAGCAGCCCCACTGACAGGGACTACGAGCAGTACTTC.

V usage is TRBV7-3 and J usage is TRBJ1-2, with D tentatively TRBD1 (6 bases). Deletions cut 2 bases from V and 4 bases from J, with 11 bases between. CDR1 is SGHTA, CDR2 FQGTGA, per germline. This CDR3 contains 14 residues. Written as DNA, the CDR3 is TGTGCCAGCAGCTTATGGGGGCTTATCTATGGCTACACCTTC. This sequence encodes CASSLWGLIYGYTF. The full variable domain, its missing parts supplied by reference TRBV7-3 and TRBJ1-2, is GAGVSQTPSNKVTEKGKYVELRCDPISGHTALYWYRQSLGQGPEFLIYFQGTGAADDSGLPNDRFFAVRPEGSVSTLKIQRTERGDSAVYLCASSLWGLIYGYTFGSGTRLTVV.

The V call is TRBV10-3, the J call TRBJ2-3; the match to TRBD2 covers 9 bases. Germline assignment: CDR1 ENHRY and CDR2 SYGVKD. J lost 0 bases, V lost 4 bases, and 5 bases had no gene match. The CDR3 runs to 16 residues. Here the CDR3 DNA reads TGTGCCATCAGTGCTAGGCTAGCGGGGAGCACAGATACGCAGTATTTT. Translated: CAISARLAGSTDTQYF.

The rearrangement uses TRBV21-1 and TRBJ1-1; TRBD1, the table's D call, was not compared with the DNA. TRBV21-1 is termed a pseudogene. The CDR3 loop spans 13 amino acids. The CDR3 sequence: CASSRRGRSEAFF. The CDR3 nucleotides are TGTGCCAGCAGCCGAAGGGGTCGATCTGAAGCTTTCTTT.

The rearrangement uses TRBV19 and TRBJ1-5; the D gene is possibly TRBD1 (6 bases). CDR3 length: 14 amino acids. V lost 6 bases to trimming and J lost 8 bases, with 17 bases between them. The germline gives CDR1 LNHDA, CDR2 SQIVND (reference sequence). CDR3 nucleotide sequence: TGTGCCAGTAGCGCGGACAGACCAGGGGAGCCCCAGCATTTT. As protein: CASSADRPGEPQHF.

This chain uses TRBV5-1 with TRBJ1-1, with a tentative D call TRBD1 (5 bases). This CDR3 has 14 residues. V gave up 4 bases and J gave up 3 bases, with 13 bases separating them. CDR1 is SGHRS, CDR2 YFSETQ, per germline. Here the CDR3 reads CASSATGGDTEAFF. Here the CDR3 DNA reads TGCGCCAGCAGCGCAACCGGGGGGGACACTGAAGCTTTCTTT.

V is TRBV5-1 and J is TRBJ2-2, with no clear D. This CDR3 region has 16 residues. Per the germline V gene, CDR1 is SGHRS and CDR2 is YFSETQ. V was shortened by 1 base and J by 0 bases, with 10 bases between the two germline ends. CDR3 sequence reads: CASSLLAGSNTGELFF. CDR3 sequence (DNA): TGCGCCAGCAGCTTGTTGGCAGGATCGAACACCGGGGAGCTGTTTTTT.

This sequence joins TRBV7-6 and TRBJ2-7; TRBD2 matches at 11 bases. The J segment lost 3 bases and the V segment lost 3 bases, leaving 7 bases of the junction unmatched. CDR1 and CDR2 (germline): SGHVS, FNYEAQ. The CDR3 extends over 16 amino acids. CDR3 in DNA: TGTGCCAGCAGCTTGAGTAGCGGGGGGGCACTCTACGAGCAGTACTTC. It translates to CASSLSSGGALYEQYF.